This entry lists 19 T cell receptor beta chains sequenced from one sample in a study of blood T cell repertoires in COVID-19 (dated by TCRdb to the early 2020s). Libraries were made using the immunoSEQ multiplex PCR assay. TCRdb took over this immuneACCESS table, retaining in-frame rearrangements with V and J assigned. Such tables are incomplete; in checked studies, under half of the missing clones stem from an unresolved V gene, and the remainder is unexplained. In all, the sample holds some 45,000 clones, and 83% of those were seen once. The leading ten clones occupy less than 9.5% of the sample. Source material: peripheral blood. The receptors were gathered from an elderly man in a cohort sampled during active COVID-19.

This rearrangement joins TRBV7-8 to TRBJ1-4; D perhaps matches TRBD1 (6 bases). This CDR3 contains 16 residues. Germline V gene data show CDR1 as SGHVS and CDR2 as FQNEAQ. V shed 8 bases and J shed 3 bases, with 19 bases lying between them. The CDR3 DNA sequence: TGTGCCAGCCTCAGCAGGGGCAGCCCAGCTAATGAAAAACTGTTTTTT. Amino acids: CASLSRGSPANEKLFF.

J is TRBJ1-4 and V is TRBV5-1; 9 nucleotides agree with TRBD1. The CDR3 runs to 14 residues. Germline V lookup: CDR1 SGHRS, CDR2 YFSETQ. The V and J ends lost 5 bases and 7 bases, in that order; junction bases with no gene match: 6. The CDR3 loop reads CASRAGQGGEKLFF. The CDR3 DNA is TGCGCCAGCAGGGCGGGACAGGGAGGTGAAAAACTGTTTTTT.

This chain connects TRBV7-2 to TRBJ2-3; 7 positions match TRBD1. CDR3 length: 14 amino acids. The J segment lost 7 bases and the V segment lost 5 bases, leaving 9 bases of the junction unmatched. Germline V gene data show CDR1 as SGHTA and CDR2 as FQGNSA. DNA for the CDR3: TGTGCCAGCAGCCCATCAGGGGGTTTAAATACGCAGTATTTT. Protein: CASSPSGGLNTQYF.

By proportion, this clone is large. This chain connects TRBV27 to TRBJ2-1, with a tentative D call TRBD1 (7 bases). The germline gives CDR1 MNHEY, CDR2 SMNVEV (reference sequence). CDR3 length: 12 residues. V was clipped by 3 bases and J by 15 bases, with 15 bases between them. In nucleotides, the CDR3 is TGTGCCAGCAGTTTCCCGACAGGGACTCTGTTCTTC. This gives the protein CASSFPTGTLFF.

The CDR3 is CASSQAPGSDEQYF. The CDR3 DNA sequence: TGTGCCAGCAGCCAAGCACCGGGATCGGACGAGCAGTACTTC. The rearrangement joins TRBV3-1 (or the pseudogene TRBV3-2) to TRBJ2-7; D may be TRBD2 (5 bases). The CDR3 has 14 amino acids. Germline loops: CDR1 LGHDT, CDR2 YNNKEL (reference sequence). V was cut by 1 base and J by 5 bases, with 12 bases left in between.

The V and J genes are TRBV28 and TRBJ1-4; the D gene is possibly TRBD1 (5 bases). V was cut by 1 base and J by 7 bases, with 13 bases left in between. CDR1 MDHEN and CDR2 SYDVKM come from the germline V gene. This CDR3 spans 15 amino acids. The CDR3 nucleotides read TGTGCCAGCAGTTTATACCAGGGTTTGGGTGAAAAACTGTTTTTT. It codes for CASSLYQGLGEKLFF.

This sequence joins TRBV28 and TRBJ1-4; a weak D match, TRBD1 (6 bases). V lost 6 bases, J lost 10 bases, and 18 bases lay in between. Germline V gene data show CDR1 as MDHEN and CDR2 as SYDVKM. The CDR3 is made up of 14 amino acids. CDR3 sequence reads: CASRTSGGAPKLFF. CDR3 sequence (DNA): TGTGCCAGCAGGACCTCGGGGGGGGCGCCAAAACTGTTTTTT.

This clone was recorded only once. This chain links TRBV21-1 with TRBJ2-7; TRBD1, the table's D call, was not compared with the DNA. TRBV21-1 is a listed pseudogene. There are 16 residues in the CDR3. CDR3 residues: CASSKTSGQGANEQYF. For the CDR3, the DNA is TGTGCCAGCAGCAAAACGAGTGGACAGGGGGCCAACGAGCAGTACTTC.

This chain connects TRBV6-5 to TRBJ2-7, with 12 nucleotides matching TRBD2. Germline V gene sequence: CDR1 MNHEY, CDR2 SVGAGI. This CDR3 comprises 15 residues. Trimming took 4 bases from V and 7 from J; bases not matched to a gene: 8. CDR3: CASSSNGLAGREQYF. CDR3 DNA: TGTGCCAGCAGTTCAAACGGACTAGCGGGGAGGGAGCAGTACTTC.

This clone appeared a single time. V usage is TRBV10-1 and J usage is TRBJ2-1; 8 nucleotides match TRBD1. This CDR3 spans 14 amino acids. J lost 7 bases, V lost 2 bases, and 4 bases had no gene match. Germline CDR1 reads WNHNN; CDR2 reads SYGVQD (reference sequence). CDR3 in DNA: TGCGCCAGCAGTGAGCGGACAGGGAATAATGAGCAGTTCTTC. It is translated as CASSERTGNNEQFF.

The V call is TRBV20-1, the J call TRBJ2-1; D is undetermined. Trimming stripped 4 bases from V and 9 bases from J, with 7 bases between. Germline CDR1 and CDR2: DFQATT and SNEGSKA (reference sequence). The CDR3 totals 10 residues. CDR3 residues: CSATLGEQFF. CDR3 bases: TGCAGTGCTACCCTCGGTGAGCAGTTCTTC.

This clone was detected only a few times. The chain's CDR3 is CAISEAGGYTDTQYF. The CDR3 region has the DNA TGTGCCATCAGTGAAGCGGGGGGGTACACAGATACGCAGTATTTT. V usage is TRBV10-3 and J usage is TRBJ2-3; 10 positions agree with TRBD2. Trimming cost V 3 bases and J 2 bases; bases outside gene matches: 2. Germline V CDR1 and CDR2: ENHRY, SYGVKD. The CDR3 runs to 15 residues.

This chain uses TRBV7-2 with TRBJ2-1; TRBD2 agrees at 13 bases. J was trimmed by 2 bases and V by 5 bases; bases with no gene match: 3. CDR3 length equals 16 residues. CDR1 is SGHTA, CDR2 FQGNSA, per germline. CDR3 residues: CASSILAGGPYNEQFF. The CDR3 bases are TGTGCCAGCAGCATACTAGCGGGAGGGCCCTACAATGAGCAGTTCTTC. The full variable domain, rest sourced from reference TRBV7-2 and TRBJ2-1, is GAGVSQSPSNKVTEKGKDVELRCDPISGHTALYWYRQSLGQGLEFLIYFQGNSAPDKSGLPSDRFSAERTGGSVSTLTIQRTQQEDSAVYLCASSILAGGPYNEQFFGPGTRLTVL.

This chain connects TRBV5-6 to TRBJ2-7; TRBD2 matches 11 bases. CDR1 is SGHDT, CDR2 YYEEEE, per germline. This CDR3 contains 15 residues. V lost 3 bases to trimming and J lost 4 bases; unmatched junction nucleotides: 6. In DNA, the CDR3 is TGTGCCAGCAGCTCCGTAGCGGGGGGGTTGTACGAGCAGTACTTC. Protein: CASSSVAGGLYEQYF.

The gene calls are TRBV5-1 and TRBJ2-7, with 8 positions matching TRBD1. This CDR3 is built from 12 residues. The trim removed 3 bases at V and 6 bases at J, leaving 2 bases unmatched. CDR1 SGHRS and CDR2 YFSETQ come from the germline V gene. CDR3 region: CASSSGQGEQYF. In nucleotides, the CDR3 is TGCGCCAGCAGCTCAGGACAGGGCGAGCAGTACTTC.

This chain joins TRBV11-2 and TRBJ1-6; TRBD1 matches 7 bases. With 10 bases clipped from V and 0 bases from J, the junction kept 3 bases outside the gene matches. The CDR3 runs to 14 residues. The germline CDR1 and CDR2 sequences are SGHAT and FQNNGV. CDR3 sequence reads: CAIRQGSYNSPLHF. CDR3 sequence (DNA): TGTGCCATTAGACAGGGCTCCTATAATTCACCCCTCCACTTT.

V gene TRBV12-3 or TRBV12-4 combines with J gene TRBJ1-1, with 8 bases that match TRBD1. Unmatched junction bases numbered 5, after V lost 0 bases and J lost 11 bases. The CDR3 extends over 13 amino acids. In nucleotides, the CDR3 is TGTGCCAGCAGTTTAGCCCCGGACAGGGAGGCTTTCTTT. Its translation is CASSLAPDREAFF.

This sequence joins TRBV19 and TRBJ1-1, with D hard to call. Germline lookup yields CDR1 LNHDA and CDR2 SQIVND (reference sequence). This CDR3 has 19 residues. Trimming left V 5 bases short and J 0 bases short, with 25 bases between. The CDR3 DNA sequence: TGTGCCAGTAGTTGGACCCGCCAACCGGGAGCCATGATGAACACTGAAGCTTTCTTT. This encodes CASSWTRQPGAMMNTEAFF.

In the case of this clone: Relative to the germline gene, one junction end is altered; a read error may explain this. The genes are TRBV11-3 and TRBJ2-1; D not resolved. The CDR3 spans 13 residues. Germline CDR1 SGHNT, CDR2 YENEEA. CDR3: CASTLFRNNEQFF. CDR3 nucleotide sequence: TGTGCCAGCACCTTATTCAGGAACAATGAGCAGTTCTTC.